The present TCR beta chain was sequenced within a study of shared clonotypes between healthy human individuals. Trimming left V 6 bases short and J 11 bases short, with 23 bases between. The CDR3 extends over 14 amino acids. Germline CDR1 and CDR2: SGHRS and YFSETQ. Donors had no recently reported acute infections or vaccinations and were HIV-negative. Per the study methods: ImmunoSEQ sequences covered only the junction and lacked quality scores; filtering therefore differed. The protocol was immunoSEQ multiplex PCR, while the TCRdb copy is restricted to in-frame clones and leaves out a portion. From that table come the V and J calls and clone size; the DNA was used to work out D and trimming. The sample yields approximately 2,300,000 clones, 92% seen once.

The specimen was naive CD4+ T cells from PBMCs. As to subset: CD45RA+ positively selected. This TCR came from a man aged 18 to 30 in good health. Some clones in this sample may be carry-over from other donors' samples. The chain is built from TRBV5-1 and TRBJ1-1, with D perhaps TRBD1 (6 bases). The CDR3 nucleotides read TGCGCCAGCACCCAAACCCTGGGGGCCCCTGGGGCTTTCTTT. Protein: CASTQTLGAPGAFF.